These 24 T cell receptor beta chains share one sample of origin, sequenced in a study of regulatory T cells in long-lasting Graves disease. The time point: persistent/refractory GD, antithyroid drugs over 5 years with positive TRAb. PBMC RNA served as the TCR library source. Library construction for TCR beta used iRepertoire HTBI primers and Arm-PCR of CDR3 regions. TCRdb called the multiplex PCR reads again in MiXCR, with one record for every CDR3 protein. The sample has about 450,000 distinct CDR3 sequences, around a quarter seen once. Here the sequenced sample was peripheral blood mononuclear cells (PBMCs), taken when the disease was refractory, from a patient treated with antithyroid drugs. These receptors were obtained from a female donor with Graves disease.

There are a few counts of this clonotype. The chain has TRBV27 and TRBJ1-1; 9 bases fit TRBD1. J lost 4 bases, V lost 3 bases, and 9 bases had no gene match. The CDR3 covers 16 residues. Germline V lookup: CDR1 MNHEY, CDR2 SMNVEV (reference sequence). CDR3 sequence reads: CASSFLDRGRGTEAFF. Written as DNA, the CDR3 is TGTGCCAGCAGTTTCTTGGACAGGGGACGGGGCACTGAAGCTTTCTTT.

There are many counts of this clonotype. The chain links TRBV2 to TRBJ1-2, with no clear D. Germline values: CDR1 SNHLY, CDR2 FYNNEI. V was clipped by 6 bases and J by 0 bases, with 11 bases between them. The CDR3 runs to 14 residues. The CDR3 nucleotides are TGTGCCAGCAGAGGACGCCCTTCTAACTATGGCTACACCTTC. It codes for CASRGRPSNYGYTF.

This clonotype was seen many times. V usage is TRBV27 and J usage is TRBJ2-5; D gene uncertain. Per the germline V gene, CDR1 is MNHEY and CDR2 is SMNVEV (reference sequence). There are 13 residues in the CDR3. Trimming left V 5 bases short and J 5 bases short, with 12 bases between. The CDR3 DNA sequence: TGTGCCAGCAGTACAAGGATAGAGGAGACCCAGTACTTC. This translates into CASSTRIEETQYF.

The chain combines TRBV2 with TRBJ2-3; a weak D match, TRBD2 (5 bases). Germline lookup yields CDR1 SNHLY and CDR2 FYNNEI. This CDR3 contains 12 residues. V was clipped by 6 bases and J by 8 bases, with 12 bases between them. The DNA for the CDR3 is TGTGCCAGCAGGACTGGCGGGCTTACGCAGTATTTT. Translated: CASRTGGLTQYF.

This clonotype showed up many times. The junction departs from the called germline gene at one end, perhaps through a read error. This chain connects TRBV5-1 to TRBJ2-2; D gene unclear. The CDR3 length is 12 residues. CDR1 and CDR2 from the germline V gene are SGHRS and YFSETQ. The chain's CDR3 is CASSLDTGELFF. The DNA of the CDR3 is TGTGCCAGCAGTCTAGACACCGGGGAGCTGTTTTTT.

This chain uses TRBV18 with TRBJ1-1, with a tentative D call TRBD1 (6 bases). The CDR3 covers 14 residues. V was clipped by 8 bases and J by 5 bases, with 18 bases between them. Germline values: CDR1 KGHSH, CDR2 LQKENI. The CDR3 nucleotides read TGTGCCAGCCCGGCTAACCCAGGGGATACTGAAGCTTTCTTT. It yields the protein CASPANPGDTEAFF.

Many counts were recorded for this clonotype. The chain is built from TRBV7-8 and TRBJ2-7; TRBD2 might be the D (6 bases). CDR3 size: 15 residues. Trimming removed 4 bases from V and 3 bases from J, with 16 bases in between. Germline CDR1 is SGHVS and CDR2 is FQNEAQ. The CDR3 nucleotides read TGTGCCAGCAGCTACTTGACGGGGAGGATCTACGAGCAGTACTTC. It is translated as CASSYLTGRIYEQYF.

The chain couples TRBV4-3 to TRBJ2-7; 8 bases are shared with TRBD1. Germline V CDR1 and CDR2: LGHNA, YSLEER. J was trimmed by 6 bases and V by 0 bases; bases with no gene match: 7. The CDR3 spans 15 residues. The chain's CDR3 is CASSQDTSTGAEQYF. The CDR3 DNA reads TGCGCCAGCAGCCAAGATACTTCGACAGGGGCCGAGCAGTACTTC.

This clonotype was counted between two and nine times. The chain couples TRBV6-2 or TRBV6-3 to TRBJ1-2; D call uncertain. This CDR3 region has 14 residues. Trimming pared 0 bases from V and 5 bases from J, leaving 10 bases between. In germline, CDR1 is MNHEY, CDR2 SVGEGT. The CDR3 coding sequence is TGTGCCAGCAGTTACTCGAACCCCGTGTATGGCTACACCTTC. Encoded protein: CASSYSNPVYGYTF.

The rearrangement uses TRBV25-1 and TRBJ2-5; D might be TRBD1 or TRBD2, each matching 5 bases. Germline loops: CDR1 MGHDK, CDR2 SYGVNS. Trimming shortened V by 1 base and J by 4 bases, and 16 bases separated the two germline ends. This CDR3 spans 16 amino acids. The CDR3 nucleotides read TGTGCCAGCAGTGAATCCTTCTCTGGGGGTGGAGAGACCCAGTACTTC. It yields the protein CASSESFSGGGETQYF.

This clonotype turned up a few times. V is TRBV7-2 and J is TRBJ1-1; D may be TRBD1 (5 bases). Germline V gene sequence: CDR1 SGHTA, CDR2 FQGNSA. Trimming removed 4 bases at V and 6 bases at J, with 24 bases between. The CDR3 has 17 residues. The DNA of the CDR3 is TGTGCCAGCAGCTCCACCGGGGGTTTTTCCCCCCGACCTGAAGCTTTCTTT. Amino acid sequence: CASSSTGGFSPRPEAFF.

This clonotype was seen a few times. The chain recombines TRBV19 with TRBJ1-2; D not resolved. V dropped 10 bases and J dropped 5 bases, with 17 bases sitting between them. CDR1 and CDR2 from the germline V gene are LNHDA and SQIVND (reference sequence). The CDR3 contains 13 residues. The CDR3 DNA sequence: TGTGCCACCACGGGTTCCCTACTTTATGGCTACACCTTC. This gives the protein CATTGSLLYGYTF.

This clonotype was picked up many times. The chain is built from TRBV2 and TRBJ2-5; D possibly corresponds to TRBD1 (6 bases). The CDR3 runs 13 residues. The ends were cut back, 4 bases at V and 5 bases at J, with 11 bases in the middle. Germline CDR1 reads SNHLY; CDR2 reads FYNNEI. CDR3 in amino acids: CASSVQGWETQYF. CDR3 sequence (DNA): TGTGCCAGCAGTGTACAGGGATGGGAGACCCAGTACTTC.

This clonotype was seen only a few times. The chain has TRBV6-1 and TRBJ2-2, with D possibly being TRBD2 (5 bases). The V end was cut by 2 bases, the J end by 4 bases, with 14 bases between. Germline V gives CDR1 MNHNS, CDR2 SASEGT. CDR3 length: 16 residues. CDR3 in amino acids: CASSERTEGSTGELFF. DNA for the CDR3: TGTGCCAGCAGTGAAAGGACCGAGGGTAGCACCGGGGAGCTGTTTTTT.

This rearrangement joins TRBV27 to TRBJ1-5; D ambiguous. Trimming pared 8 bases from V and 4 bases from J, leaving 12 bases between. Germline lookup yields CDR1 MNHEY and CDR2 SMNVEV (reference sequence). This CDR3 has 13 amino acids. CDR3 loop: CASQEQRNQPQHF. CDR3 nucleotides: TGTGCCAGCCAAGAACAGAGGAATCAGCCCCAGCATTTT.

This clonotype was seen ten or more times. This chain links TRBV6-2 or TRBV6-3 with TRBJ2-5, with TRBD2 matching over 7 bases. CDR1 is MNHEY, CDR2 SVGEGT, per germline. V lost 5 bases, J lost 5 bases, and 5 bases stayed unmatched. This CDR3 has 13 residues. The CDR3 is CASSPRGLETQYF. The CDR3 DNA sequence: TGTGCCAGCAGTCCGCGGGGGTTGGAGACCCAGTACTTC.

With regard to this clonotype: Since a much larger clone is just one base distant, this may be a read error. The chain joins TRBV30 to TRBJ1-2, with D possibly being TRBD1 (5 bases). V lost 5 bases to trimming and J lost 8 bases, with 21 bases between them. Germline V gene sequence: CDR1 GTSNPN, CDR2 SVGIG (reference sequence). The CDR3 has 14 amino acids. The CDR3 loop reads CAWGPEALRGGYTF. The CDR3 nucleotides read TGTGCCTGGGGGCCCGAAGCGCTCCGGGGGGGCTACACCTTC. Filled out from reference TRBV30 and TRBJ1-2, the complete variable domain reads SQTIHQWPATLVQPVGSPLSLECTVEGTSNPNLYWYRQAAGRGLQLLFYSVGIGQISSEVPQNLSASRPQDRQFILSSKKLLLSDSGFYLCAWGPEALRGGYTFGSGTRLTVV.

The V gene is TRBV20-1, the J gene TRBJ2-7; D is ambiguous. V lost 0 bases, J lost 4 bases, and 13 bases lay in between. The CDR3 extends over 14 amino acids. The germline V gene encodes CDR1 DFQATT and CDR2 SNEGSKA (reference sequence). The CDR3 region is CSARDLGSEYEQYF. In DNA, the CDR3 is TGCAGTGCTAGAGATTTGGGGTCCGAGTACGAGCAGTACTTC.

This clonotype was observed at least ten times. V usage is TRBV6-1 and J usage is TRBJ2-7; TRBD1 might be the D (6 bases). Germline V gene sequence: CDR1 MNHNS, CDR2 SASEGT. The CDR3 is 14 amino acids. The V end was cut by 6 bases, the J end by 2 bases, with 14 bases between. The CDR3 bases are TGTGCCAGCAGACCCCAGGGGAAGACCTACGAGCAGTACTTC. Translation gives CASRPQGKTYEQYF.

A few counts support this clonotype. The chain employs TRBV19 and TRBJ1-1; no clear D. V shed 7 bases and J shed 4 bases, with 19 bases lying between them. This CDR3 spans 15 amino acids. Germline values: CDR1 LNHDA, CDR2 SQIVND (reference sequence). DNA of the CDR3: TGTGCCAGTACCAAAGGGTCCCTCGTGGGCACTGAAGCTTTCTTT. This codes for CASTKGSLVGTEAFF.

V gene TRBV5-1 combines with J gene TRBJ1-1; a weak D match, TRBD1 (6 bases). Germline CDR1 reads SGHRS; CDR2 reads YFSETQ. This CDR3 comprises 14 residues. This chain's CDR3 is CATRERTVNTEAFF. The CDR3 DNA sequence: TGCGCAACTAGAGAAAGGACAGTGAACACTGAAGCTTTCTTT.

This clonotype turned up a few times. This sequence joins TRBV27 and TRBJ2-7; 7 bases line up with TRBD1. J lost 3 bases, V lost 5 bases, and 19 bases had no gene match. This CDR3 has 18 residues. Germline CDR1 is MNHEY and CDR2 is SMNVEV (reference sequence). This CDR3 is CASSPATSGTASDYEQYF. CDR3 in DNA: TGTGCCAGCAGTCCCGCGACCTCCGGGACAGCTTCGGACTACGAGCAGTACTTC.

This clonotype has ten or more counts. The V and J genes are TRBV5-6 and TRBJ2-5; D unclear. CDR1 is SGHDT, CDR2 YYEEEE, per germline. The CDR3 sequence is 14 residues long. Trimming removed 0 bases from V and 0 bases from J, with 6 bases in between. DNA of the CDR3: TGTGCCAGCAGCTTGGTATCGTACCAAGAGACCCAGTACTTC. Translation gives CASSLVSYQETQYF.

The chain links TRBV9 to TRBJ2-5; no definite D call. Germline V CDR1 and CDR2: SGDLS, YYNGEE. V was cut by 0 bases and J by 3 bases, with 15 bases left in between. The CDR3 sequence is 16 residues long. The CDR3 reads CASSVEGQGDKETQYF. CDR3 nucleotides: TGTGCCAGCAGCGTAGAGGGTCAAGGAGACAAAGAGACCCAGTACTTC.